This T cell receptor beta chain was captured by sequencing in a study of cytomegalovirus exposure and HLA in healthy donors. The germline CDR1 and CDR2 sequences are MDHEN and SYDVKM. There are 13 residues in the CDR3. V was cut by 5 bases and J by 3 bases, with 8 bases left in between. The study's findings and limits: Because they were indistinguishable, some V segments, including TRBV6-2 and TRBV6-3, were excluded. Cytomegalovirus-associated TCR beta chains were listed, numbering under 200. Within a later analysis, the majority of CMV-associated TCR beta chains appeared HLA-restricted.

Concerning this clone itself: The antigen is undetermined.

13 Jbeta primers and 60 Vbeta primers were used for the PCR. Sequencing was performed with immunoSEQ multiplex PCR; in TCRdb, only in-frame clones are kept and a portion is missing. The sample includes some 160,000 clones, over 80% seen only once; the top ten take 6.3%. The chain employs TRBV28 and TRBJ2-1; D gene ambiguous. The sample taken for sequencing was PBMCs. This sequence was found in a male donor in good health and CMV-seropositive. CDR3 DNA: TGTGCCAGCAGTCCTGTTGTCTACAATGAGCAGTTCTTC. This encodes CASSPVVYNEQFF.